The 10 T cell receptor beta chains below come from one sample, sequenced in a study of T-cell reconstitution after alpha-beta-depleted transplantation in children. The authors prepared the TCRbeta library with unique molecular identifiers. MiXCR, applied by TCRdb to the PCR reads, yields one record per CDR3 protein. The sample consists of about 640,000 distinct CDR3 sequences, around 16% of them appearing once. The sequences come from PBMCs from the stem cell graft donor, collected from the stem cell graft. The receptors shown here come from a human donor who donated a stem cell graft to a child with acute myeloid leukemia.

In this sample, this clonotype turned up many times. The chain links TRBV20-1 to TRBJ2-7; 9 nucleotides match TRBD2. From germline, CDR1 is DFQATT and CDR2 SNEGSKA (reference sequence). J gave up 2 bases and V 6 bases, and 5 bases lay outside the gene matches. The CDR3 is made up of 13 amino acids. The CDR3 DNA sequence: TGCAGTGCCCTTAGCGGGGGTGCCTACGAGCAGTACTTC. Translated, it gives CSALSGGAYEQYF.

V and J are TRBV15 and TRBJ2-3; D unresolved. Germline CDR1 LNHNV, CDR2 YYDKDF (reference sequence). The CDR3 runs to 14 residues. Trimming removed 5 bases from V and 0 bases from J, with 9 bases in between. The DNA for the CDR3 is TGTGCCACCAGCGGGGATTCTAGCACAGATACGCAGTATTTT. Its translation: CATSGDSSTDTQYF.

The rearrangement links TRBV3-1 to TRBJ2-7, with D perhaps matching TRBD1 or TRBD2 (6 bases each). With 4 bases removed from V and 5 bases from J, the gap between germline ends came to 12 bases. The CDR3 extends over 13 amino acids. Germline CDR1 is LGHDT and CDR2 is YNNKEL (reference sequence). The CDR3 spells CASSPPGAHEQYF. The CDR3 DNA sequence: TGTGCCAGCAGCCCACCGGGGGCCCACGAGCAGTACTTC.

Remarks on this clonotype: With a much larger clone just one base away, this may be a read error. This chain links TRBV29-1 with TRBJ2-2; 7 bases align to TRBD1. The V and J ends lost 7 bases and 4 bases, in that order; junction bases with no gene match: 12. The CDR3 extends over 15 amino acids. Germline assignment: CDR1 SQVTM and CDR2 ANQGSEA. The CDR3 DNA sequence: TGCAGCGCGAGCCCACAGGGGATGATCACCGGGGAGCTGTTTTTT. Its protein is CSASPQGMITGELFF.

This clonotype has ten or more counts. The chain employs TRBV29-1 and TRBJ2-1, with 9 bases aligning to TRBD2. V trimming: 3 bases; J trimming: 12 bases; junction bases outside the gene matches: 0. Germline V gene data show CDR1 as SQVTM and CDR2 as ANQGSEA. The CDR3 totals 10 residues. The CDR3 sequence: CSVETSGQFF. Written as DNA, the CDR3 is TGCAGCGTTGAGACTAGCGGGCAGTTCTTC.

This clonotype appeared many times. CDR3 in amino acids: CSAHLLDIQYF. CDR3 in DNA: TGCAGTGCGCACTTGTTGGACATTCAGTACTTC. This chain connects TRBV20-1 to TRBJ2-4; D call uncertain. The CDR3 has 11 amino acids. CDR1 and CDR2 from the germline V gene are DFQATT and SNEGSKA (reference sequence). V was clipped by 6 bases and J by 8 bases, with 11 bases between them.

This clonotype was counted at least ten times. The chain uses TRBV5-1 and TRBJ1-1, with 8 bases fitting TRBD1. V shed 0 bases and J 7 bases; nucleotides not matched to a gene: 8. CDR3 length: 15 residues. Germline-derived CDR1 and CDR2 are SGHRS and YFSETQ. CDR3 nucleotide sequence: TGCGCCAGCAGCTTGGTAGCGGACAGGGATGGTGAAGCTTTCTTT. Translating it yields CASSLVADRDGEAFF.

In this sample, this clonotype turned up many times. The chain combines TRBV12-3 or TRBV12-4 with TRBJ2-3, with D possibly TRBD2 on 6 matching bases. The CDR3 runs 14 residues. Trimming cost V 7 bases and J 2 bases, with 13 bases left between them. CDR3 in DNA: TGTGCCAGCAACCTGTGGGGGGACACAGATACGCAGTATTTT. Its translation is CASNLWGDTDTQYF.

This clonotype was detected many times. The chain has TRBV20-1 and TRBJ2-1, with 7 bases identical to TRBD2. Germline lookup yields CDR1 DFQATT and CDR2 SNEGSKA (reference sequence). This CDR3 has 14 residues. The CDR3 nucleotides are TGCAGCAGGAGCGGGACTTACTCCTACAATGAGCAGTTCTTC. It yields the protein CSRSGTYSYNEQFF.

This clonotype was observed at least ten times. CDR3 protein: CAISWGGESVEQYF. The CDR3 DNA reads TGTGCCATCAGCTGGGGAGGGGAAAGTGTCGAGCAGTACTTC. The chain employs TRBV10-3 and TRBJ2-7; 7 nucleotides align to TRBD2. The CDR3 spans 14 residues. CDR1 and CDR2 (germline): ENHRY, SYGVKD. Trimming removed 6 bases from V and 6 bases from J; junction bases left unmatched: 11.